The sequence of this T cell receptor (beta chain) was determined in a study of PD-L1 blockade in urothelial cancer. The CDR3 totals 16 residues. From germline, CDR1 is MNHNS and CDR2 SASEGT. V was pared by 1 base and J by 4 bases, with 6 bases of the junction left unmatched. Each patient contributed between 1 and 8 total time points of blood mononuclear cells, pretreatment and during treatment. Some clones are missing from TCRdb's copy, which holds only in-frame ones; the method was immunoSEQ multiplex PCR. The sample has roughly 87,000 clones; roughly 87% are singletons. This chain joins TRBV6-1 and TRBJ2-5; 10 bases line up with TRBD2. The sequence was obtained from a woman in her 70s with urothelial cancer. This specimen consisted of PBMCs, obtained around atezolizumab (anti-PD-L1) treatment. The CDR3 DNA reads TGTGCCAGCAGTGAAGGCAAGCGGGGGGGCGGAGAGACCCAGTACTTC. It codes for CASSEGKRGGGETQYF.